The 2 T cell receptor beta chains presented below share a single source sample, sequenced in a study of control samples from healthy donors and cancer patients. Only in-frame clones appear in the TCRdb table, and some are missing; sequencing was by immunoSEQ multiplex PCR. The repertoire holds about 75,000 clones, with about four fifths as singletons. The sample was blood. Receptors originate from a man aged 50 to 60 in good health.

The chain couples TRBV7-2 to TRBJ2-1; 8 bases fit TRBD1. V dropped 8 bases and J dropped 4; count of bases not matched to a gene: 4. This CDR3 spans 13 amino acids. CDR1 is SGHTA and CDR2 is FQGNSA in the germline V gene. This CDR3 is CASLQGVYNEQFF. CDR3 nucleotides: TGTGCCAGCCTACAGGGGGTATACAATGAGCAGTTCTTC.

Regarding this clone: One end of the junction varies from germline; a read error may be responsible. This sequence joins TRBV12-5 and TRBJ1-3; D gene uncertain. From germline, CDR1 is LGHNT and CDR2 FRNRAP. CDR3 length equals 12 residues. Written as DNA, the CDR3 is TGTGCTAGTGGTTTGGAACCTGGGCGGTCGGATTTT. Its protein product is CASGLEPGRSDF.